Shown below are 16 T cell receptor beta chains from a single sample sequenced in a study of blood T cell repertoires in COVID-19. Sequencing used immunoSEQ multiplex PCR; TCRdb keeps in-frame clones, though not all of them. In the table there are over 60,000 clones, around nine tenths of which are singletons. The sequenced material came from peripheral blood. Every receptor here comes from a man aged 65 to 85 with active or convalescent COVID-19.

The V and J genes are TRBV9 and TRBJ2-1; D is possibly TRBD1 (6 bases). The germline V gene encodes CDR1 SGDLS and CDR2 YYNGEE. This CDR3 is 15 amino acids long. Trimming left V 0 bases short and J 1 base short, with 8 bases between. The CDR3 bases are TGTGCCAGCAGCGTAGGAGGGGGTTCCTACAATGAGCAGTTCTTC. Protein sequence: CASSVGGGSYNEQFF.

The chain has TRBV3-1 (or the pseudogene TRBV3-2) and TRBJ1-4; unclear D gene. CDR3 length equals 14 residues. Germline V gives CDR1 LGHDT, CDR2 YNNKEL (reference sequence). V shed 3 bases and J shed 3 bases, with 8 bases lying between them. The CDR3 DNA sequence: TGTGCCAGCAGCCAGGGCAGCCCTAATGAAAAACTGTTTTTT. This encodes CASSQGSPNEKLFF.

The gene calls are TRBV25-1 and TRBJ2-1; 8 nucleotides match TRBD2. J gave up 3 bases and V 8 bases, and 6 bases lay outside the gene matches. CDR3 length: 14 amino acids. Germline V gene lookup returns CDR1 MGHDK and CDR2 SYGVNS. This CDR3 is CASRSGGVYNEQFF. CDR3 nucleotide sequence: TGTGCCAGCCGGAGCGGGGGAGTCTACAATGAGCAGTTCTTC.

V gene TRBV5-1 combines with J gene TRBJ1-1; D not resolved. Trimming stripped 5 bases from V and 1 base from J, with 12 bases between. This CDR3 comprises 14 residues. CDR1 SGHRS and CDR2 YFSETQ come from the germline V gene. CDR3 DNA: TGCGCCAGCAGGGCAGGTCCTTCGAACACTGAAGCTTTCTTT. Translated: CASRAGPSNTEAFF.

The rearrangement links TRBV27 to TRBJ2-2; TRBD1 is a possible D gene (5 bases). Germline values: CDR1 MNHEY, CDR2 SMNVEV (reference sequence). V was cut by 7 bases and J by 2 bases, with 11 bases left in between. The CDR3 extends over 14 amino acids. The CDR3 spells CASKRQQNTGELFF. The DNA of the CDR3 is TGTGCCAGCAAGCGACAGCAAAACACCGGGGAGCTGTTTTTT.

The chain carries TRBV9 and TRBJ2-1; 9 bases agree with TRBD2. With V trimmed by 4 bases and J by 9 bases, 11 bases remained unmatched. This CDR3 region has 15 residues. CDR1 is SGDLS and CDR2 is YYNGEE in the germline V gene. The CDR3 here is CASSPPGREGSEQFF. The CDR3 nucleotides are TGTGCCAGCAGCCCACCCGGGCGGGAGGGGAGTGAGCAGTTCTTC.

The V gene is TRBV5-4, the J gene TRBJ2-7, with TRBD1 as a possible D gene (6 bases). V was cut by 5 bases and J by 1 base, with 13 bases left in between. The CDR3 is 14 residues long. Germline V gene lookup returns CDR1 SGHNT and CDR2 YYREEE (reference sequence). The CDR3 loop is CASRDRDMSYEQYF. The DNA for the CDR3 is TGTGCCAGCAGGGACCGGGACATGTCCTACGAGCAGTACTTC.

The V gene is TRBV5-4, the J gene TRBJ2-5, with 7 bases that match TRBD1. The CDR3 loop spans 15 amino acids. Trimming took 4 bases from V and 3 from J; bases not matched to a gene: 9. From germline, CDR1 is SGHNT and CDR2 YYREEE (reference sequence). CDR3 in DNA: TGTGCCAGCAGCGCAGTAGGGGGCAGGAAAGAGACCCAGTACTTC. This sequence encodes CASSAVGGRKETQYF.

The V and J genes are TRBV12-3 or TRBV12-4 and TRBJ2-5; 7 bases are a match to TRBD1. V gave up 5 bases and J gave up 5 bases; unmatched junction bases: 5. The CDR3 loop spans 13 amino acids. The CDR3: CASSLGRGETQYF. The CDR3 nucleotides are TGTGCCAGCAGTCTGGGCAGGGGGGAGACCCAGTACTTC.

V and J are TRBV15 and TRBJ2-7; a weak D match, TRBD1 (7 bases). This CDR3 spans 14 amino acids. With 2 bases removed from V and 2 bases from J, the gap between germline ends came to 10 bases. Germline CDR1 reads LNHNV; CDR2 reads YYDKDF (reference sequence). CDR3 nucleotides: TGTGCCACCAGCAGACGCGGGACAGCCTACGAGCAGTACTTC. Translation: CATSRRGTAYEQYF.

The CDR3 bases are TGTGCCAGTAGTAGGGGGACAGCGCGCTCTGGAAACACCATATATTTT. This encodes CASSRGTARSGNTIYF. The chain recombines TRBV19 with TRBJ1-3; 7 positions agree with TRBD1. This CDR3 is built from 16 residues. Germline CDR1 is LNHDA and CDR2 is SQIVND (reference sequence). Losses at the gene ends were 4 bases for V and 0 bases for J; bases not matched to a gene: 6.

The chain joins TRBV27 to TRBJ1-2, with TRBD1 matching 7 bases. V lost 5 bases to trimming and J lost 8 bases; unmatched junction nucleotides: 5. CDR3 length: 12 residues. The germline V gene encodes CDR1 MNHEY and CDR2 SMNVEV (reference sequence). Here the CDR3 DNA reads TGTGCCAGCAGTCGAGGGGGCGAAGGCTACACCTTC. As protein: CASSRGGEGYTF.

This chain connects TRBV20-1 to TRBJ1-1, with D unclear. The CDR3 consists of 11 residues. Trimming removed 5 bases from V and 1 base from J, with 5 bases in between. The germline gives CDR1 DFQATT, CDR2 SNEGSKA (reference sequence). CDR3 protein: CSAPGNTEAFF. CDR3 nucleotides: TGCAGTGCTCCAGGGAACACTGAAGCTTTCTTT.

The chain combines TRBV6-2 or TRBV6-3 with TRBJ2-2; D is undetermined. The CDR3 extends over 14 amino acids. Germline V gene data show CDR1 as MNHEY and CDR2 as SVGEGT. Between the trimmed V and J ends, which lost 2 bases and 1 base, there was a span of 5 bases. The CDR3 coding sequence is TGTGCCAGCAGTTACAGCATGAACACCGGGGAGCTGTTTTTT. Translating it yields CASSYSMNTGELFF.

J is TRBJ1-2 and V is TRBV28; 7 nucleotides line up with TRBD1. This CDR3 spans 13 amino acids. Germline CDR1 and CDR2: MDHEN and SYDVKM. V was pared by 1 base and J by 7 bases, with 3 bases of the junction left unmatched. CDR3 in DNA: TGTGCCAGCAGTTTATTGACAGGGAGTGGCTACACCTTC. This translates into CASSLLTGSGYTF.

The chain is built from TRBV7-2 and TRBJ2-3; TRBD2 agrees at 8 bases. The V gene end was trimmed by 1 base and the J gene end by 6 bases; junction bases not matched to a gene: 9. This CDR3 contains 16 residues. Germline-derived CDR1 and CDR2 are SGHTA and FQGNSA. CDR3 loop: CASSLGTGGPTDTQYF. The CDR3 coding sequence is TGTGCCAGCAGCTTAGGAACGGGAGGGCCAACCGATACGCAGTATTTT.